This TCR beta chain was captured by sequencing in a study of tumor-infiltrating lymphocytes in primary liver carcinoma. A constant-region primer primed TCR beta cDNA synthesis from 400 to 550 ng of total RNA. It was through three nested multiplex PCR rounds of slightly modified ARM-PCR that TCR beta libraries arose. The first two PCR rounds, roughly 9 cycles each, used TRBV1-TRBV30 forward primers and a C-beta reverse primer. Using its own MiXCR run on the multiplex PCR reads, TCRdb lists one record per CDR3 protein. The repertoire includes about 84,000 distinct CDR3 sequences, approximately 77% of them detected once, and 15% to 20% sits in the top ten. Extraction of RNA together with DNA used about 18-30 mg of unsorted bulk tissue. Five separate regions per tumor were sampled. The CDR3 length is 14 residues. Germline CDR1 and CDR2: MGHRA and YSYEKL. Study-wide results and caveats: The proportion of top clones found throughout all five tumor regions was only about 7-25%.

Comments on this clonotype: Its antigen remains unknown. One end of the junction fails to match germline, which may point to a read error.

What was sequenced was liver tumor tissue from sampling region 1. Noted subset: tumor region T1, superior pole. The V gene is TRBV4-1, the J gene TRBJ2-2; 7 bases fit TRBD1. This clonotype was sampled from a man between 35 and 55 years old with primary liver carcinoma and hepatitis B virus infection. The DNA of the CDR3 is TGCGTCAGCAGAGTAGGGGGCCAGGGCGGGGAGCTGTTTTTT. Translated, it gives CVSRVGGQGGELFF.